The 8 T cell receptor beta chains reported below all come from one sample, sequenced in a study of identical twins. TCRdb redid the calling of the 5' RACE reads with MiXCR, one entry per CDR3 protein. The sample lists roughly 350,000 distinct CDR3 sequences; around 9% were seen once. The sample consisted of naive T cells sorted from blood. These receptors came from a woman aged 50 to 60 in good health.

The genes are TRBV5-1 and TRBJ2-4; a possible D gene is TRBD2 (5 bases). Trimming took off 3 bases at V and 5 bases at J, with 15 bases between the two ends. The germline V gene encodes CDR1 SGHRS and CDR2 YFSETQ. The CDR3 length is 15 residues. The CDR3 loop is CASSSGAADENIQYF. The CDR3 region has the DNA TGCGCCAGCAGCTCTGGCGCAGCGGATGAAAACATTCAGTACTTC.

This clonotype has a count of ten or more. The chain couples TRBV12-3 or TRBV12-4 to TRBJ1-6, with a possible D match to TRBD1 (6 bases). This CDR3 contains 14 residues. V lost 8 bases and J 9 bases, leaving 17 bases between the germline ends. CDR3 DNA: TGTGCCAGCTGGTTTGGGCAGGGGATTTCACCCCTCCACTTT. Translated: CASWFGQGISPLHF.

This clonotype was detected only a few times. The genes are TRBV5-1 and TRBJ2-1; 10 nucleotides agree with TRBD2. The CDR3 loop spans 14 amino acids. Trimming took 6 bases from V and 4 from J; bases not matched to a gene: 4. Germline loops: CDR1 SGHRS, CDR2 YFSETQ. The CDR3 region is CASTRLAGYNEQFF. The CDR3 DNA sequence: TGCGCCAGCACAAGACTAGCGGGTTACAATGAGCAGTTCTTC. The full variable domain, with the rest looked up from reference TRBV5-1 and TRBJ2-1, is KAGVTQTPRYLIKTRGQQVTLSCSPISGHRSVSWYQQTPGQGLQFLFEYFSETQRNKGNFPGRFSGRQFSNSRSEMNVSTLELGDSALYLCASTRLAGYNEQFFGPGTRLTVL.

There are a few counts of this clonotype. The CDR3 sequence is CASSLSGAYYNEQFF. The CDR3 DNA is TGTGCCAGCAGTCTTAGCGGGGCCTACTACAATGAGCAGTTCTTC. V is TRBV12-3 or TRBV12-4 and J is TRBJ2-1, with 8 bases fitting TRBD2. V gave up 5 bases and J gave up 3 bases; unmatched junction bases: 6. CDR3 length: 15 residues.

The table lists this clonotype with a few counts. The genes are TRBV5-1 and TRBJ2-2; D gene unclear. The CDR3 has 13 amino acids. Trimming shortened V by 5 bases and J by 5 bases, and 10 bases separated the two germline ends. Germline V gene lookup returns CDR1 SGHRS and CDR2 YFSETQ. The CDR3 sequence is CASSRSETGELFF. The CDR3 coding sequence is TGCGCCAGCAGTCGAAGCGAGACCGGGGAGCTGTTTTTT.

This clonotype was counted between two and nine times. The chain carries TRBV10-3 and TRBJ2-1; 7 bases are shared with TRBD1. CDR1 is ENHRY, CDR2 SYGVKD, per germline. The CDR3 spans 17 residues. J lost 5 bases, V lost 0 bases, and 10 bases had no gene match. The DNA for the CDR3 is TGTGCCATCAGTGAGTCGATATTGAGACAGGGCCACAATGAGCAGTTCTTC. It yields the protein CAISESILRQGHNEQFF.

This chain joins TRBV6-1 and TRBJ2-7, with a possible D match to TRBD2 (6 bases). The ends were cut back, 0 bases at V and 3 bases at J, with 9 bases in the middle. Per the germline V gene, CDR1 is MNHNS and CDR2 is SASEGT. The CDR3 covers 14 residues. The CDR3, as DNA: TGTGCCAGCAGTGAAGCCTGGCGGGACTACGAGCAGTACGTC. Translation: CASSEAWRDYEQYV.

This sequence joins TRBV7-8 and TRBJ2-1; D gene unclear. Between the trimmed V and J ends, which lost 8 bases and 6 bases, there was a span of 11 bases. CDR1 and CDR2 from the germline V gene are SGHVS and FQNEAQ. CDR3 length: 12 amino acids. CDR3 nucleotide sequence: TGTGCCAGCGATTCAGATGGCAATGAGCAGTTCTTC. It specifies CASDSDGNEQFF.